This T cell receptor beta chain came from a study of shared clonotypes between healthy human individuals (dated by TCRdb to 2020 to 2021). In the study overall: A few men and a couple of women, aged 18 to 49 years, made up the cohort. To estimate repertoire size and how much clonotypes are shared between individuals, the study performed deep sequencing of blood TCR repertoires from about five healthy adults. To increase sequencing depth and limit assay-specific biases, TCR repertoire library preparation and sequencing were carried out by different laboratories using diverse techniques. Each donor's leukapheresis produced roughly between roughly 0.85 and 9 billion PBMCs. Per donor, three plates each were used for CD4 naive and CD4 memory, two for CD8 naive, and one for CD8 memory. Here is what the overall study found, with its caveats: Based on pairwise subsampling, the degree of clonotype sharing among donors was expected to be affected by sequencing depth. Naive subsets generally had larger estimated clonotype richness than memory subsets. Sampling was restricted to blood, and TCR repertoires in tissue are likely to differ from TCR repertoires in blood. Compared with non-shared clonotypes, the clonotypes found in all four sorted-subset donors had higher generation probabilities. Incomplete sequencing was indicated by rarefaction of sorted-subset datasets, despite the large sequencing depth. The small number of donors limited the genetic and exposure-history diversity represented. Approximately 4.8% of naive CD4, 3.5% of naive CD8, approximately 2.2% of memory CD4, and about 0.4% of memory CD8 clonotypes were shared across several donors.

Using the deep immunoSEQ assay, multiplex PCR amplified TCR CDR3 regions from genomic DNA. Extracted genomic DNA from each cell subset was distributed evenly across all wells of several immunoSEQ 96-well plates, and each plate was treated as a replicate. For sorted subsets, around 0.2 ug genomic DNA, equal to tens of thousands of T cell genomes, was loaded into each replicate PCR. Purified libraries were measured with a Qubit 3.0 fluorometer, size-checked on a Bioanalyzer 2100, and measured again with the KAPA Library Quantification kit. Every immunoSEQ 96-well plate was sequenced on a dedicated single-read 150-cycle Illumina NextSeq 550 flow cell. The authors' analysis ran thus. Because only junctional sequences without quality scores were contained in the immunoSEQ output, filtering matching that applied to full-length reads could not be performed. To assign V/J genes and CDR3, sequences were annotated against IMGT germline references using PyIR, a Python wrapper for IgBLAST v1.9. Reads with weak V/J assignments (E-value above 1e-6), missing CDR3, stop codons, out-of-frame junctions, or ambiguous translated residues were removed. V3J clonotypes were defined by identical inferred V gene, J gene, and CDR3 amino acid sequence. To compute the percentage overlap between repertoires, the number of shared unique clonotypes was divided by the size of the smaller repertoire. Repertoire richness was assessed with RTK rarefaction, the Chao1 estimator, and Recon v2.1 estimates of unobserved clonotypes. For all TCRbeta clonotypes obtained by the gDNA method from several donors, generation probabilities were computed with OLGA. TCRdb's version of the immuneACCESS table is confined to in-frame rearrangements and falls short of the full clone set. An unresolved V gene accounts for under half of the shortfall where checked; the remainder is of unknown origin. That table gives V, J and clone size, and the DNA gave D and trimming. This sample is represented by about 2.5 million clones; around 92% of them were singletons. Of the sample, approximately 0.41% falls within the top ten clones.

The CDR3 numbers 15 residues from cysteine through phenylalanine. CDR3 DNA only is kept here, 45 bases in frame from base 1. Trimming at the junction amounts to 0 bases on V and 1 base on J, and the germline ends lie 6 bases apart. From the germline V gene (reference sequence), CDR1 is MNHNY and CDR2 is SVGAGI. Healthy HIV-negative adults with no recently reported acute infections or vaccinations were included as donors. Every donor was a Caucasian adult residing in Nashville, Tennessee, USA. CD4+ T cells were enriched by magnetic negative selection; naive cells were then positively selected on CD45RA, and the negative fraction formed the memory subset. Blood was obtained by leukapheresis, after which PBMCs were separated by Ficoll-Histopaque density gradient centrifugation and cryopreserved in liquid nitrogen vapor phase. Analytical flow cytometry was used to check the purity and quantity of every magnetically sorted T cell population. Genomic DNA was isolated from every sorted fraction and measured by UV absorbance on a Nanodrop 2000c.

Regarding this clone: Its cognate antigen has yet to be identified. Per-nucleotide qualities are absent, and no much larger clonotype sits a single base away.

The sequence was obtained from a man between 18 and 35 years old in good health. Some clones in this sample may be carry-over from other donors' samples. The sample consisted of naive CD4+ T cells from PBMCs. The meaning of the sample's cell subset or site label: CD45RA+ positively selected. Recombination joined TRBV6-6 with TRBJ2-2; the D gene is possibly TRBD1, with 5 bases matching. CDR3 loop: CASSYSQGNTGELFF. The sequence in DNA is TGTGCCAGCAGTTACTCCCAGGGGAACACCGGGGAGCTGTTTTTT.